This T cell receptor (beta chain) emerged from a study of control samples from healthy donors and cancer patients (TCRdb year 2020). Note on this clone: The target of this receptor is not known. No much larger clone is present one base from it, and per-base qualities are unavailable.

The protocol used for the library was the immunoSEQ multiplex PCR assay. TCRdb retrieved this table from immuneACCESS and kept in-frame rearrangements only. Not all clones are present; in checked studies, unresolved V genes account for under half, and no reason is known for the remainder. For this sample the table gives tens of thousands of clones, of which more than 80% were detected only once. The biggest ten clones account for over 1.3% of the sample. Cut back by 2 bases and 0 bases, the V and J ends lie 13 bases apart. Measured from the cysteine to the phenylalanine, the CDR3 is 16 residues long. CDR3 DNA is the only sequence kept; it has 48 bases, read in frame from the first base. Based on the germline V gene, the CDR1 and CDR2 sequences are SNHLY and FYNNEI.

This receptor chain uses TRBV2 and TRBJ1-2, with an unclear D gene assignment. The sequence was obtained from a woman aged 25 to 45 in good health. Sequencing was performed on blood. The CDR3 corresponds to CASSEYTDPANYGYTF. DNA sequence: TGTGCCAGCAGTGAATATACGGATCCCGCTAACTATGGCTACACCTTC.